Listed here are 12 T cell receptor beta chains from one sample, sequenced in a study of lung T cells in sarcoidosis with Löfgren's syndrome. TCRdb re-called the reads through MiXCR, storing one row per CDR3 protein. The sample records around 9,600 distinct CDR3 sequences, 15% to 20% being singletons. The specimen was CD4+ T cells from bronchoalveolar lavage. The receptors here all came from a human donor with sarcoidosis (Löfgren's syndrome or another form), or a control subject (not recorded which).

At least ten counts were recorded for this clonotype. V usage is TRBV12-3 or TRBV12-4 and J usage is TRBJ2-3, with D perhaps TRBD1 or TRBD2 (5 bases each). This CDR3 is built from 12 residues. The ends were cut back, 5 bases at V and 8 bases at J, with 11 bases in the middle. DNA of the CDR3: TGTGCCAGCAGTATAACCGGGACTACGCAGTATTTT. The encoded protein is CASSITGTTQYF.

This clonotype was seen repeatedly, ten times or more. This sequence joins TRBV12-3 or TRBV12-4 and TRBJ1-2; D is uncertain. The CDR3 runs to 14 residues. The V and J ends lost 5 bases and 6 bases respectively, with 16 bases between them. The CDR3 loop is CASSRTDYSDGYTF. The CDR3 coding sequence is TGTGCCAGCAGTAGGACGGATTACTCGGATGGCTACACCTTC.

This clonotype was seen at least ten times. The chain combines TRBV20-1 with TRBJ2-5; the D call may be TRBD1 or TRBD2 (5 bases each). CDR1 and CDR2 (germline): DFQATT, SNEGSKA (reference sequence). V was clipped by 5 bases and J by 4 bases, with 17 bases between them. CDR3 length: 14 residues. DNA of the CDR3: TGCAGTGCTTCCTTAGTCAGGGACGGAGAGACCCAGTACTTC. Encoded protein: CSASLVRDGETQYF.

This clonotype appeared many times. This rearrangement joins TRBV28 to TRBJ2-7; D gene uncertain. The V gene lost 6 bases and the J gene lost 1 base, with 10 bases spanning the gap. The CDR3 is made up of 13 amino acids. Per germline, CDR1 MDHEN and CDR2 SYDVKM. CDR3 nucleotides: TGTGCCAGCAGGTCGGGTTCGTCCTACGAGCAGTACTTC. The encoded protein is CASRSGSSYEQYF.

The rearrangement links TRBV6-5 to TRBJ2-1, with 10 bases fitting TRBD1. Losses at the gene ends were 6 bases for V and 5 bases for J; bases not matched to a gene: 4. CDR3 length: 14 amino acids. Germline CDR1 is MNHEY and CDR2 is SVGAGI. Here the CDR3 reads CASSPGQGDNEQFF. For the CDR3, the DNA is TGTGCCAGCAGCCCAGGACAGGGGGACAATGAGCAGTTCTTC.

As to this clonotype: A much larger clone differs from this one at a single base, so this may be a read error. The conserved phenylalanine or tryptophan is not found at the CDR3 terminus, so this likely reflects a read error. The chain combines TRBV12-3 or TRBV12-4 with TRBJ2-7; the D is unclear. The V and J ends lost 6 bases and 8 bases respectively, with 23 bases between them. This CDR3 spans 15 amino acids. The CDR3 DNA reads as TGTGCCAGCAGCCGGACGGATAGTGTTCGAGGCAAGCAGTACCTC. Protein product: CASSRTDSVRGKQYL.

The chain recombines TRBV7-9 with TRBJ2-7; D may correspond to TRBD1 or TRBD2 (5 bases each). Per the germline V gene, CDR1 is SEHNR and CDR2 is FQNEAQ (reference sequence). The CDR3 spans 16 residues. Trimming removed 5 bases at V and 3 bases at J, with 20 bases between. The CDR3 DNA is TGTGCCAGCAGCCTTCCCAACGGGGACCCCCGCTACGAGCAGTACTTC. It codes for CASSLPNGDPRYEQYF. Full variable domain (rest looked up from reference TRBV7-9 and TRBJ2-7): DTGVSQNPRHKITKRGQNVTFRCDPISEHNRLYWYRQTLGQGPEFLTYFQNEAQLEKSRLLSDRFSAERPKGSFSTLEIQRTEQGDSAMYLCASSLPNGDPRYEQYFGPGTRLTVT.

This clonotype was found many times. V usage is TRBV10-3 and J usage is TRBJ2-1; 7 bases match TRBD2. Germline assignment: CDR1 ENHRY and CDR2 SYGVKD. J gave up 9 bases and V 3 bases, and 2 bases lay outside the gene matches. This CDR3 has 12 amino acids. The CDR3 protein is CAISDGRGEQFF. The CDR3, as DNA: TGTGCCATCAGTGATGGGAGGGGTGAGCAGTTCTTC.

Remarks on this clonotype: Just one base apart from a much larger clone, this may be a read error. V and J are TRBV11-2 and TRBJ2-5; a possible D gene is TRBD2 (5 bases). Trimming took off 4 bases at V and 2 bases at J, with 11 bases between the two ends. Germline loops: CDR1 SGHAT, CDR2 FQNNGV. The CDR3 is 14 residues long. The CDR3 nucleotides read TGTGCCAGCAGCTCCAGGACTGCACAAGAGACCCAGTACTTC. Protein product: CASSSRTAQETQYF.

Notes on this clonotype: Being one base from a much bigger clone, this may be a read error. This chain links TRBV2 with TRBJ2-1; 15 positions match TRBD2. This CDR3 has 16 amino acids. Germline CDR1 SNHLY, CDR2 FYNNEI. The CDR3, as DNA: TGTGCCAGCAGGGTGGGACTAGCGGGAGGTCTTAATGGGCAGTTCTTC. It specifies CASRVGLAGGLNGQFF.

This clonotype occurred many times. This chain uses TRBV15 with TRBJ1-4; no clear D. CDR1 is LNHNV and CDR2 is YYDKDF in the germline V gene (reference sequence). CDR3 length: 18 amino acids. Trimming cost V 3 bases and J 3 bases, with 20 bases left between them. CDR3 sequence (DNA): TGTGCCACCAGCAGCGACTTACGGGCCACGCGGTCTAATGAAAAACTGTTTTTT. Translating it yields CATSSDLRATRSNEKLFF.

This clonotype was picked up one time. This clone may be a read error of a much larger clone one base away. CDR3 sequence (DNA): TGCGCCAGCAACCCCTGGGACGCGAGGGAGACCCAGTACTTC. This translates into CASNPWDARETQYF. This chain joins TRBV5-1 and TRBJ2-5; D could derive from TRBD1 or TRBD2 (5 bases each). CDR1 is SGHRS, CDR2 YFSETQ, per germline. CDR3 length: 14 amino acids. Trimming took 6 bases from V and 5 from J, leaving 17 bases between them. The full variable domain, completed using reference TRBV5-1 and TRBJ2-5, is KAGVTQTPRYLIKTRGQQVTLSCSPISGHRSVSWYQQTPGQGLQFLFEYFSETQRNKGNFPGRFSGRQFSNSRSEMNVSTLELGDSALYLCASNPWDARETQYFGPGTRLLVL.